One sample yielded the 21 T cell receptor beta chains listed below, sequenced in a study of Ad26.COV2.S vaccination and SARS-CoV-2 variants. Assay used: immunoSEQ multiplex PCR; TCRdb lists only in-frame clones, some missing. The sample consists of hundreds of thousands of clones, roughly 91% of them appearing once. Documented treatment: some 20 received Ad26.COV2.S at low or high dose, single or two shots; several received placebo; per-sample allocation not given. The study sampled participants on day 63 after the first vaccine or placebo injection. Sequencing used peripheral blood, obtained in a trial of Ad26.COV2.S vaccine versus placebo. The receptor set was obtained from a person aged 18-60 years who received the Ad26.COV2.S COVID-19 vaccine or a placebo.

The chain recombines TRBV30 with TRBJ1-1; a possible D gene is TRBD1 (6 bases). The CDR3 loop spans 14 amino acids. Germline loops: CDR1 GTSNPN, CDR2 SVGIG (reference sequence). The V end lost 5 bases, the J end lost 3 bases, and 16 bases lay between the germline ends. Here the CDR3 DNA reads TGTGCCTGGGGATATGGGGGGGCGTACACTGAAGCTTTCTTT. Translation: CAWGYGGAYTEAFF.

The chain employs TRBV7-2 and TRBJ2-7; 12 bases agree with TRBD2. In germline, CDR1 is SGHTA, CDR2 FQGNSA. This CDR3 has 18 residues. With 1 base clipped from V and 0 bases from J, the junction kept 7 bases outside the gene matches. CDR3 protein: CASSLVGGLAGTSYEQYF. CDR3 in DNA: TGTGCCAGCAGCTTAGTTGGCGGACTAGCGGGAACCTCCTACGAGCAGTACTTC.

This chain joins TRBV10-3 and TRBJ2-2; 10 bases fit TRBD1. V trimming: 6 bases; J trimming: 0 bases; junction bases outside the gene matches: 10. CDR1 is ENHRY and CDR2 is SYGVKD in the germline V gene. The CDR3 is made up of 18 amino acids. CDR3: CAISPGQGKFANTGELFF. The CDR3 DNA reads as TGTGCCATCAGCCCGGGACAGGGGAAGTTCGCGAACACCGGGGAGCTGTTTTTT.

CDR3 DNA: TGTGCCAGCAGTTACATGACCAGCCCAGGCTACGAGCAGTACTTC. Its translation: CASSYMTSPGYEQYF. This chain links TRBV6-2 or TRBV6-3 with TRBJ2-7; D is unclear. From germline, CDR1 is MNHEY and CDR2 SVGEGT. V lost 2 bases and J 3 bases, leaving 14 bases between the germline ends. The CDR3 is made up of 15 amino acids.

The rearrangement joins TRBV5-1 to TRBJ2-7, with D maybe TRBD2 (7 bases). Trimming stripped 6 bases from V and 5 bases from J, with 18 bases between. CDR3 length: 14 residues. Germline V gene sequence: CDR1 SGHRS, CDR2 YFSETQ. CDR3 in amino acids: CASILTPGGDEQYF. In nucleotides, the CDR3 is TGCGCCAGCATCCTCACCCCGGGGGGCGACGAGCAGTACTTC.

The chain carries TRBV5-1 and TRBJ2-2; D gene uncertain. There are 13 residues in the CDR3. Deletions cut 5 bases from V and 1 base from J, with 6 bases between. Germline V gene data show CDR1 as SGHRS and CDR2 as YFSETQ. The CDR3 is CASRVRNTGELFF. The DNA of the CDR3 is TGCGCCAGCAGGGTGCGGAACACCGGGGAGCTGTTTTTT.

This sequence joins TRBV4-2 and TRBJ2-7; D uncertain. The CDR3 covers 15 residues. Germline V lookup: CDR1 LGHNA, CDR2 YNFKEQ. V was clipped by 0 bases and J by 6 bases, with 15 bases between them. The chain's CDR3 is CASSQEVAGVSEQYF. The CDR3, as DNA: TGTGCCAGCAGCCAAGAAGTGGCTGGGGTTAGCGAGCAGTACTTC.

This chain uses TRBV3-1 (or the pseudogene TRBV3-2) with TRBJ1-5; D not resolved. The length of the CDR3 is 13 residues. Trimming cost V 5 bases and J 6 bases, with 11 bases left between them. Germline V lookup: CDR1 LGHDT, CDR2 YNNKEL (reference sequence). The CDR3 coding sequence is TGTGCCAGCAGCATAAGAGGTGCTCAGCCCCAGCATTTT. This translates into CASSIRGAQPQHF.

This chain uses TRBV11-2 with TRBJ1-4, with 7 bases lining up with TRBD1. Per the germline V gene, CDR1 is SGHAT and CDR2 is FQNNGV. CDR3 length: 13 amino acids. Trimming removed 4 bases from V and 11 bases from J; junction bases left unmatched: 7. CDR3 sequence (DNA): TGTGCCAGCAGCTCCCAACAGGGGAGGAAACTGTTTTTT. Its translation: CASSSQQGRKLFF.

This chain connects TRBV4-3 to TRBJ2-7, with D perhaps TRBD1 (5 bases). Germline V gene sequence: CDR1 LGHNA, CDR2 YSLEER. The CDR3 loop spans 13 amino acids. V lost 2 bases and J lost 4, with 9 bases in between. CDR3 loop: CASSQQGSYEQYF. The CDR3 nucleotides read TGCGCCAGCAGCCAACAGGGTTCATACGAGCAGTACTTC.

This clone was recorded only once. The chain couples TRBV7-2 to TRBJ2-3, with 7 bases lining up with TRBD1. The CDR3 runs 17 residues. V lost 10 bases to trimming and J lost 4 bases; unmatched junction nucleotides: 20. Germline V lookup: CDR1 SGHTA, CDR2 FQGNSA. CDR3 sequence (DNA): TGTGCCACATCCCACCCCTGGGACAGTCGGGTGGCAGATACGCAGTATTTT. It encodes CATSHPWDSRVADTQYF.

This clone has a single count. V gene TRBV6-6 combines with J gene TRBJ1-2; D not certain. Germline CDR1 is MNHNY and CDR2 is SVGAGI (reference sequence). CDR3 length: 12 amino acids. V was shortened by 0 bases and J by 8 bases, with 7 bases between the two germline ends. This chain's CDR3 is CASSYSQDGYTF. CDR3 nucleotide sequence: TGTGCCAGCAGTTACTCCCAGGACGGCTACACCTTC.

This clone showed up just once. The J gene is TRBJ2-3, the V gene TRBV19; D gene unclear. The length of the CDR3 is 17 residues. Germline V gene data show CDR1 as LNHDA and CDR2 as SQIVND (reference sequence). Trimming took off 3 bases at V and 2 bases at J, with 18 bases between the two ends. The CDR3: CASSMPPGPLVTDTQYF. The DNA of the CDR3 is TGTGCCAGTAGTATGCCGCCAGGCCCGCTGGTCACAGATACGCAGTATTTT. The entire variable domain, with the rest obtained from reference TRBV19 and TRBJ2-3, is as follows: DGGITQSPKYLFRKEGQNVTLSCEQNLNHDAMYWYRQDPGQGLRLIYYSQIVNDFQKGDIAEGYSVSREKKESFPLTVTSAQKNPTAFYLCASSMPPGPLVTDTQYFGPGTRLTVL.

This clone was observed a single time. This chain joins TRBV30 and TRBJ2-1, with a weak D call TRBD1 (5 bases). From germline, CDR1 is GTSNPN and CDR2 SVGIG (reference sequence). There are 13 residues in the CDR3. The germline V and J ends were trimmed by 4 bases and 5 bases, with 12 bases remaining between them. Here the CDR3 reads CAWMPDINNEQFF. The CDR3 region has the DNA TGTGCCTGGATGCCGGACATAAACAATGAGCAGTTCTTC.

J is TRBJ2-1 and V is TRBV5-1; TRBD1 matches 9 bases. This CDR3 region has 15 residues. Losses at the gene ends were 0 bases for V and 6 bases for J; bases not matched to a gene: 4. The germline gives CDR1 SGHRS, CDR2 YFSETQ. CDR3 DNA sequence: TGCGCCAGCAGCTTGGGAGGACAGGGGTCCAATGAGCAGTTCTTC. Protein product: CASSLGGQGSNEQFF.

The genes are TRBV6-6 and TRBJ2-4; 9 nucleotides align to TRBD1. The V gene end was trimmed by 6 bases and the J gene end by 0 bases; junction bases not matched to a gene: 6. The length of the CDR3 is 16 residues. Germline loops: CDR1 MNHNY, CDR2 SVGAGI (reference sequence). The CDR3 sequence: CASSQDRGLAKNIQYF. CDR3 nucleotide sequence: TGTGCCAGCAGCCAGGACAGGGGCCTAGCCAAAAACATTCAGTACTTC.

This rearrangement joins TRBV4-3 to TRBJ2-6; possibly TRBD2 for D (5 bases). V was clipped by 1 base and J by 0 bases, with 10 bases between them. Germline CDR1 reads LGHNA; CDR2 reads YSLEER. This CDR3 comprises 17 residues. The CDR3 sequence is CASSQGDTSSGANVLTF. The CDR3 coding sequence is TGCGCCAGCAGCCAAGGAGACACTAGCTCTGGGGCCAACGTCCTGACTTTC.

J is TRBJ2-2 and V is TRBV4-3; 9 bases map to TRBD1. The ends lost 6 bases at V and 4 bases at J; junction bases unmatched: 9. This CDR3 is built from 16 residues. CDR1 is LGHNA and CDR2 is YSLEER in the germline V gene. The CDR3 DNA reads TGCGCCAGCAGTCACAACCGGGACAGGGCCACCGGGGAGCTGTTTTTT. Amino acids: CASSHNRDRATGELFF.

There are a few counts of this clone. Other DNA sequences from this sample encode an identical CDR3 as well. DNA for the CDR3: TGTGCCAGCAGCCGGGGGGGAGGTCAGCCCCAGCATTTT. Its translation: CASSRGGGQPQHF. The rearrangement joins TRBV12-3 or TRBV12-4 to TRBJ1-5; D may be TRBD1 (5 bases). The CDR3 runs 13 residues. Trimming stripped 6 bases from V and 6 bases from J, with 12 bases between.

The sample holds a few counts of this clone. The chain is built from TRBV15 and TRBJ2-5; TRBD1 matches at 8 bases. J gave up 4 bases and V 3 bases, and 4 bases lay outside the gene matches. Germline V CDR1 and CDR2: LNHNV, YYDKDF (reference sequence). The CDR3 length is 14 residues. This chain's CDR3 is CATSRTGAAETQYF. DNA of the CDR3: TGTGCCACCAGCAGGACAGGGGCGGCAGAGACCCAGTACTTC.

This CDR3 is CASSPNTEAFF. As DNA, the CDR3 is TGTGCCAGCAGCCCAAACACTGAAGCTTTCTTT. This rearrangement joins TRBV14 to TRBJ1-1; no firm D call. The CDR3 spans 11 residues. CDR1 SGHDN and CDR2 FVKESK come from the germline V gene. The V end was cut by 4 bases, the J end by 2 bases, with 2 bases between.